The 5 T cell receptor beta chains below come from one sample, sequenced in a study of Ad26.COV2.S vaccination and SARS-CoV-2 variants. As to treatment: about 20 received Ad26.COV2.S at low or high dose, single or two shots; several received placebo; per-sample allocation not given. Sampling took place 63 days after the first vaccine or placebo injection. The protocol was immunoSEQ multiplex PCR, while the TCRdb copy is restricted to in-frame clones and leaves out a portion. In the table there are approximately 480,000 clones, 70% to 90% of which are singletons. The sample consisted of peripheral blood, taken in a trial of Ad26.COV2.S vaccine versus placebo. These receptors all come from a person between 18 and 65 years old who received the Ad26.COV2.S COVID-19 vaccine or a placebo.

This rearrangement joins TRBV28 to TRBJ2-7, with D hard to call. The CDR3 extends over 13 amino acids. CDR1 and CDR2 (germline): MDHEN, SYDVKM. With 10 bases removed from V and 0 bases from J, the gap between germline ends came to 13 bases. CDR3 DNA sequence: TGTGCCACCTGGGGTGGCGTCTCCTACGAGCAGTACTTC. Protein sequence: CATWGGVSYEQYF.

CDR3 in amino acids: CASAAGGARPVEQFF. CDR3 in DNA: TGTGCCAGCGCCGCGGGGGGAGCTAGGCCTGTTGAGCAGTTCTTC. This rearrangement joins TRBV6-5 to TRBJ2-1; 8 positions match TRBD2. Germline CDR1 MNHEY, CDR2 SVGAGI. The CDR3 length is 15 residues. Losses at the gene ends were 8 bases for V and 9 bases for J; bases not matched to a gene: 15.

On this clone itself: Other DNA sequences in the sample encode the same CDR3. This chain links TRBV4-3 with TRBJ2-3; 8 positions match TRBD2. Per the germline V gene, CDR1 is LGHNA and CDR2 is YSLEER. The CDR3 spans 17 residues. With V trimmed by 0 bases and J by 2 bases, 7 bases remained unmatched. The CDR3 DNA reads as TGCGCCAGCAGCCAAGAGCCGCTAGCGGGTATCACAGATACGCAGTATTTT. Protein product: CASSQEPLAGITDTQYF.

The V gene is TRBV6-1, the J gene TRBJ2-1, with 7 bases lining up with TRBD2. The V segment lost 2 bases and the J segment 6 bases; nucleotides outside the gene matches: 7. From germline, CDR1 is MNHNS and CDR2 SASEGT. The CDR3 contains 15 residues. CDR3 bases: TGTGCCAGCAGTGAATTGGGGGGAGGGAGCAATGAGCAGTTCTTC. Protein product: CASSELGGGSNEQFF.

This sequence joins TRBV4-1 and TRBJ2-7, with 7 bases identical to TRBD1. The V gene's germline CDR1 is MGHRA and CDR2 YSYEKL. J was trimmed by 6 bases and V by 1 base; bases with no gene match: 12. CDR3 length: 16 residues. CDR3 bases: TGCGCCAGCAGCCAAGTCCTGAGACAGGGTCGAGGCGAGCAGTACTTC. Amino acid sequence: CASSQVLRQGRGEQYF.